The present T cell receptor beta chain was sequenced within a study of blood T cell repertoires in COVID-19. The overall study: T cells, B-cell-depleted T cells, or PBMCs supplied cDNA or gDNA.

Methods used by the authors: Reference gene primer amplification yielded estimated nucleated cell counts. Here immunoSEQ multiplex PCR was the method, and the copy in TCRdb shows in-frame clones only, minus some. The D gene and trimming were derived from the DNA, and the V and J assignments and clone size from that table. Of 70,000 to 95,000 clones listed, 90% to 95% are singletons. Sequenced material: peripheral blood. The sequence was obtained from a human donor with active COVID-19. The donor label of this sample is uncertain.

The CDR3 reads CASSETSGTGELFF. The CDR3 DNA is TGTGCCAGCAGCGAGACTAGCGGGACCGGGGAGCTGTTTTTT. The V gene is TRBV2, the J gene TRBJ2-2; 10 bases match TRBD2. V was clipped by 6 bases and J by 5 bases; unmatched bases: 3. This CDR3 comprises 14 residues. From germline, CDR1 is SNHLY and CDR2 FYNNEI.